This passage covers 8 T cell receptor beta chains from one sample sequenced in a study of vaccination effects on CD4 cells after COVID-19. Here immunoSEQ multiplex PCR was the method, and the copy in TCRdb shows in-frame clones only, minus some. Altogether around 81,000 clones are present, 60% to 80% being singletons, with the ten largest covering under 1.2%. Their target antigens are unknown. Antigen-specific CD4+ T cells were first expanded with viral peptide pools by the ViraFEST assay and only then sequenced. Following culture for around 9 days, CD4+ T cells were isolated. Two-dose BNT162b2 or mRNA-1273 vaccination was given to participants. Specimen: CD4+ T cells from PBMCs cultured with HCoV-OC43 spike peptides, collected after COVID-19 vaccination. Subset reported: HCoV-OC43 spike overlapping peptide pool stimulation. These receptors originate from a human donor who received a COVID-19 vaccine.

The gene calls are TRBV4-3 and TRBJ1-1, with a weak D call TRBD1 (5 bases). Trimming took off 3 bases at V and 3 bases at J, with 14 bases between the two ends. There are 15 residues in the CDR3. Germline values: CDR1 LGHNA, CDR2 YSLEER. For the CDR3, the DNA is TGCGCCAGCAGCCACCTAGACAGAGGGGACACTGAAGCTTTCTTT. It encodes CASSHLDRGDTEAFF.

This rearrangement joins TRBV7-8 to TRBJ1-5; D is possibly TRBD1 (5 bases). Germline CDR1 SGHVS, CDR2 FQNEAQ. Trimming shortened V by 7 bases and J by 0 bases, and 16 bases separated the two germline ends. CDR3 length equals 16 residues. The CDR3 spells CASTPSWGYSNQPQHF. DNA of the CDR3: TGTGCCAGCACCCCAAGTTGGGGGTATAGCAATCAGCCCCAGCATTTT.

The CDR3 DNA reads TGTGCCAGCAGCTTGTCCCGGGACAGGGGATATACGCAGTATTTT. This translates into CASSLSRDRGYTQYF. The V and J genes are TRBV7-2 and TRBJ2-3; 10 bases line up with TRBD1. The CDR3 sequence is 15 residues long. The J segment lost 7 bases and the V segment lost 3 bases, leaving 7 bases of the junction unmatched. Germline-derived CDR1 and CDR2 are SGHTA and FQGNSA.

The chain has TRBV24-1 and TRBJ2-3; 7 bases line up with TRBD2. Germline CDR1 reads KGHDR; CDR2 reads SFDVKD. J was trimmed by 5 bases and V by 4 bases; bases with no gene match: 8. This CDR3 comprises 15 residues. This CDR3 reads CATSDPSGEGDTQYF. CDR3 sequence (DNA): TGTGCCACCAGTGACCCAAGCGGGGAAGGAGATACGCAGTATTTT.

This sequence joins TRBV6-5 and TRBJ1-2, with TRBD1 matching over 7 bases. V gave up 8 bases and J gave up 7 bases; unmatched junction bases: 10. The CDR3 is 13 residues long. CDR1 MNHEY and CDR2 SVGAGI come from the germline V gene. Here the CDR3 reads CASSRRGRGGYTF. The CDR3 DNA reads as TGTGCCAGCTCTCGAAGGGGGCGCGGTGGCTACACCTTC.

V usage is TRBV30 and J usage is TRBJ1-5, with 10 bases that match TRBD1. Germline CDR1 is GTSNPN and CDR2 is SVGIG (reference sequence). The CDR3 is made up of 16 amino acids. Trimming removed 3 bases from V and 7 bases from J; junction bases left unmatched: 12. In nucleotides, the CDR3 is TGTGCCTGGAGGGGACCGGGACAGGGGTTAGGGCAGCCCCAGCATTTT. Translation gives CAWRGPGQGLGQPQHF. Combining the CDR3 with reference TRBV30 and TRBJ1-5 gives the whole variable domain SQTIHQWPATLVQPVGSPLSLECTVEGTSNPNLYWYRQAAGRGLQLLFYSVGIGQISSEVPQNLSASRPQDRQFILSSKKLLLSDSGFYLCAWRGPGQGLGQPQHFGDGTRLSIL.

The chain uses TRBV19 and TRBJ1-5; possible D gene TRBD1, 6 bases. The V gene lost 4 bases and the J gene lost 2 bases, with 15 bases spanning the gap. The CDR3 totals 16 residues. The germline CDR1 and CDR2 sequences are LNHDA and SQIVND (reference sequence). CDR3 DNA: TGTGCCAGTAGTACCTCCGGAAGGGGGGGCAATCAGCCCCAGCATTTT. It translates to CASSTSGRGGNQPQHF.

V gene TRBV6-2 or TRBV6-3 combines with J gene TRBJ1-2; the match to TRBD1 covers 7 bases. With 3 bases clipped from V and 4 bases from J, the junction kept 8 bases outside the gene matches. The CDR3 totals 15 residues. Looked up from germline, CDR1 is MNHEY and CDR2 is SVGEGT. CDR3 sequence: CASSYIDRVGYGYTF. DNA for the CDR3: TGTGCCAGCAGTTATATCGACAGGGTTGGCTATGGCTACACCTTC.